Shown below are 21 T cell receptor beta chains from a single sample sequenced in a study of T-cell memory formation after mild COVID-19. TCRdb ran MiXCR on the 5' RACE reads and lists one entry per CDR3 protein. The sample shows around 5,000 distinct CDR3 sequences, more than 40% of them seen only once. Material for sequencing was PBMCs or a T cell subset sorted from them (not recorded which). Source of these receptors: an adult who had mild COVID-19 (a few samples of this study predate the infection). Cell type and time point are not known.

In its sample, this clonotype is medium-sized. The CDR3 loop is CASSLEGAYEQYF. CDR3 DNA sequence: TGTGCCAGCAGCTTAGAGGGGGCCTACGAGCAGTACTTC. The chain recombines TRBV7-3 with TRBJ2-7; D may be TRBD1 (6 bases). Deletions cut 2 bases from V and 2 bases from J, with 7 bases between. This CDR3 comprises 13 residues. Germline loops: CDR1 SGHTA, CDR2 FQGTGA.

V is TRBV20-1 and J is TRBJ2-1; 12 positions match TRBD2. The CDR3 is 14 amino acids. Trimming at V came to 5 bases and at J to 7 bases, leaving 6 bases not matched to a gene. CDR1 is DFQATT, CDR2 SNEGSKA, per germline (reference sequence). The CDR3: CSAWGLAGVNEQFF. CDR3 nucleotides: TGCAGTGCTTGGGGACTAGCGGGTGTTAATGAGCAGTTCTTC.

This clonotype is medium-sized in the sample. The chain employs TRBV2 and TRBJ1-1; unclear D gene. This CDR3 is built from 13 residues. The V end was cut by 8 bases, the J end by 1 base, with 11 bases between. Germline CDR1 reads SNHLY; CDR2 reads FYNNEI. The CDR3 sequence: CASLLWGNTEAFF. DNA for the CDR3: TGTGCCAGCCTCCTCTGGGGGAACACTGAAGCTTTCTTT.

This clonotype is medium-sized (0.01 to 0.1%). The chain joins TRBV7-9 to TRBJ1-4; D may be TRBD1 (5 bases). Trimming removed 1 base from V and 0 bases from J, with 24 bases in between. From germline, CDR1 is SEHNR and CDR2 FQNEAQ (reference sequence). CDR3 length: 21 amino acids. CDR3 DNA sequence: TGTGCCAGCAGCTTAGTTTGGGGGGTTAAGGTACCATCAGCAACTAATGAAAAACTGTTTTTT. Amino acid sequence: CASSLVWGVKVPSATNEKLFF.

The chain joins TRBV12-3 or TRBV12-4 to TRBJ1-1; 7 nucleotides agree with TRBD1. This CDR3 region has 13 residues. J lost 5 bases, V lost 2 bases, and 2 bases had no gene match. The CDR3 sequence is CASSLPGGTEAFF. The CDR3 coding sequence is TGTGCCAGCAGTTTACCAGGGGGGACTGAAGCTTTCTTT.

In this sample, this clonotype is medium-sized (0.01 to 0.1%). The gene calls are TRBV5-1 and TRBJ1-2, with TRBD1 identical over 7 bases. The CDR3 sequence is 13 residues long. The V segment lost 0 bases and the J segment 4 bases; nucleotides outside the gene matches: 0. Germline CDR1 SGHRS, CDR2 YFSETQ. The CDR3 DNA follows: TGCGCCAGCAGCTTGGGGACAGGCTATGGCTACACCTTC. It is translated as CASSLGTGYGYTF.

This clonotype is medium-sized by share. The CDR3 DNA is TGTGCCAGCAGTTGGTCGGGGTATCAAGAGACCCAGTACTTC. Protein sequence: CASSWSGYQETQYF. The chain joins TRBV27 to TRBJ2-5, with a weak D call TRBD2 (5 bases). The CDR3 length is 14 residues. Trimming shortened V by 4 bases and J by 2 bases, and 11 bases separated the two germline ends. Germline V gives CDR1 MNHEY, CDR2 SMNVEV (reference sequence).

This clonotype occurred once. V and J are TRBV18 and TRBJ2-6, with D perhaps matching TRBD2 (6 bases). CDR1 is KGHSH and CDR2 is LQKENI in the germline V gene. CDR3 length: 16 amino acids. Trimming pared 4 bases from V and 2 bases from J, leaving 12 bases between. CDR3 nucleotide sequence: TGTGCCAGCTCACTGGCCGGGGGTGCTGGGGCCAACGTCCTGACTTTC. Translated, it gives CASSLAGGAGANVLTF.

This clonotype is labeled as medium-sized. This sequence joins TRBV7-7 and TRBJ2-3; TRBD2 matches at 9 bases. J gave up 1 base and V 5 bases, and 4 bases lay outside the gene matches. Germline lookup yields CDR1 SSHAT and CDR2 FNYEAQ (reference sequence). CDR3 size: 15 residues. CDR3 residues: CASSPGTSRTDTQYF. CDR3 DNA sequence: TGTGCCAGCAGCCCCGGGACTAGCCGCACAGATACGCAGTATTTT.

By sample fraction, this clonotype is medium-sized (0.01 to 0.1%). The rearrangement uses TRBV19 and TRBJ2-1; the D gene is possibly TRBD2 (5 bases). Germline V gene data show CDR1 as LNHDA and CDR2 as SQIVND (reference sequence). The germline V and J ends were trimmed by 4 bases and 4 bases, with 11 bases remaining between them. The CDR3 is made up of 14 amino acids. CDR3 nucleotide sequence: TGTGCCAGTAGTACGGACTTGCCTTACAATGAGCAGTTCTTC. Amino acids: CASSTDLPYNEQFF.

The chain combines TRBV5-1 with TRBJ1-1; D not certain. Germline-derived CDR1 and CDR2 are SGHRS and YFSETQ. The CDR3 runs to 13 residues. Deletions cut 5 bases from V and 6 bases from J, with 14 bases between. The CDR3, as DNA: TGCGCCAGCAGGACTATCTGGATCGCTGAAGCTTTCTTT. It encodes CASRTIWIAEAFF.

In this sample, this clonotype turned up many times. The chain joins TRBV4-2 to TRBJ1-6; D is ambiguous. The CDR3 totals 16 residues. Germline V gives CDR1 LGHNA, CDR2 YNFKEQ. Trimming pared 0 bases from V and 2 bases from J, leaving 8 bases between. Here the CDR3 reads CASSQDWLPYNSPLHF. DNA for the CDR3: TGTGCCAGCAGCCAAGATTGGTTACCCTATAATTCACCCCTCCACTTT.

The V gene is TRBV15, the J gene TRBJ2-7; 7 bases fit TRBD2. The CDR3 totals 13 residues. The ends lost 2 bases at V and 6 bases at J; junction bases unmatched: 4. Germline values: CDR1 LNHNV, CDR2 YYDKDF (reference sequence). The CDR3 sequence is CATSRLADSEQYF. As DNA, the CDR3 is TGTGCCACCAGCAGACTAGCGGATTCCGAGCAGTACTTC.

The J gene is TRBJ2-2, the V gene TRBV7-3; perhaps TRBD2 as D (6 bases). The V gene lost 6 bases and the J gene lost 3 bases, with 11 bases spanning the gap. Germline V gene lookup returns CDR1 SGHTA and CDR2 FQGTGA. This CDR3 spans 14 amino acids. CDR3 amino acids: CASSRDSYTGELFF. CDR3 DNA sequence: TGTGCCAGCAGTCGGGACTCTTACACCGGGGAGCTGTTTTTT.

In this sample, this clonotype turned up once. This chain joins TRBV7-9 and TRBJ1-1; D is undetermined. The V end lost 1 base, the J end lost 7 bases, and 13 bases lay between the germline ends. The CDR3 covers 14 residues. Germline loops: CDR1 SEHNR, CDR2 FQNEAQ (reference sequence). The CDR3 DNA is TGTGCCAGCAGCTTAGACCTGGGATTGAGTGAAGCTTTCTTT. Protein product: CASSLDLGLSEAFF. Variable domain in full (rest from reference TRBV7-9 and TRBJ1-1): DTGVSQNPRHKITKRGQNVTFRCDPISEHNRLYWYRQTLGQGPEFLTYFQNEAQLEKSRLLSDRFSAERPKGSFSTLEIQRTEQGDSAMYLCASSLDLGLSEAFFGQGTRLTVV.

This rearrangement joins TRBV15 to TRBJ1-2; D not resolved. The CDR3 has 12 residues. V shed 0 bases and J shed 8 bases, with 7 bases lying between them. Per the germline V gene, CDR1 is LNHNV and CDR2 is YYDKDF (reference sequence). CDR3 protein: CATSREGGGYTF. The CDR3 region has the DNA TGTGCCACCAGCAGAGAAGGTGGCGGCTACACCTTC.

By its share, this clonotype is medium-sized (0.01 to 0.1%). V and J are TRBV10-3 and TRBJ1-2, with 7 bases aligning to TRBD1. Germline V gene data show CDR1 as ENHRY and CDR2 as SYGVKD. This CDR3 has 14 residues. The ends lost 0 bases at V and 8 bases at J; junction bases unmatched: 6. Written as DNA, the CDR3 is TGTGCCATCAGTGAGTCTGAGGGGGCGAGAGGCTACACCTTC. Residues: CAISESEGARGYTF.

The genes are TRBV5-1 and TRBJ1-2, with D maybe TRBD1 (6 bases). This CDR3 contains 18 residues. Germline assignment: CDR1 SGHRS and CDR2 YFSETQ. Deletions cut 2 bases from V and 4 bases from J, with 24 bases between. For the CDR3, the DNA is TGCGCCAGCAGCTTCTCTGGTTCCGTTTCAGGGGTCGGCTATGGCTACACCTTC. Translating it yields CASSFSGSVSGVGYGYTF.

The chain uses TRBV24-1 and TRBJ2-1; no clear D. The CDR3 has 13 amino acids. Germline CDR1 is KGHDR and CDR2 is SFDVKD. Trimming removed 3 bases at V and 3 bases at J, with 5 bases between. DNA of the CDR3: TGTGCCACCAGTGATCGTCTCTACAATGAGCAGTTCTTC. Protein: CATSDRLYNEQFF.

The chain carries TRBV5-1 and TRBJ2-2; the D gene is possibly TRBD1 (5 bases). The V gene lost 1 base and the J gene lost 5 bases, with 9 bases spanning the gap. The CDR3 runs to 14 residues. The germline gives CDR1 SGHRS, CDR2 YFSETQ. This CDR3 is CASSLWGRTGELFF. Here the CDR3 DNA reads TGCGCCAGCAGCTTGTGGGGCCGGACCGGGGAGCTGTTTTTT.

By proportion, this clonotype is medium-sized. The chain uses TRBV6-6 and TRBJ1-1; D possibly corresponds to TRBD1 (5 bases). The CDR3 has 15 amino acids. Germline loops: CDR1 MNHNY, CDR2 SVGAGI (reference sequence). Trimming took 2 bases from V and 3 from J, leaving 13 bases between them. The CDR3 region is CASSYKPGTYTEAFF. The CDR3 nucleotides read TGTGCCAGCAGTTACAAGCCGGGGACTTACACTGAAGCTTTCTTT.